The clone carrying this TCR beta chain was detected only a few times. Its antigen remains unidentified. Trimming removed 6 bases from V and 7 bases from J; junction bases left unmatched: 8. Germline V gene sequence: CDR1 SQVTM, CDR2 ANQGSEA. The CDR3 contains 12 residues. The treatment denotes: oral pan-JAK inhibitor, 5-10 mg twice daily. The authors extracted RNA and reverse transcribed it into cDNA as the sequencing template. Sequencing used immunoSEQ multiplex PCR; TCRdb keeps in-frame clones, though not all of them. Among about 300,000 clones, roughly 50% were seen once, and the ten largest hold over 1.5%. This record comes from a study of CD8+ T cells in alopecia areata. The study, taken as a whole, reports: Association of baseline CD8+ expansion with response is uncertain owing to one nonresponder. Clonality in lesional scalp, especially alopecia totalis/universalis, exceeded that of normal scalp.

The TCR was taken from a human donor with alopecia areata. The chain is built from TRBV29-1 and TRBJ1-2; 7 bases agree with TRBD1. The sequenced sample was CD4+ T cells sorted from blood, obtained at week 24, from a patient treated with tofacitinib. CDR3 sequence: CSVETGIGGYTF. The CDR3 DNA sequence: TGCAGCGTGGAGACAGGGATTGGTGGCTACACCTTC.